The rows below give T cell receptor beta chains drawn from one sample of a study of high-grade serous ovarian cancer treatment subgroups. Generated by immunoSEQ multiplex PCR, the TCRdb table keeps only in-frame clones and is missing some. In the table there are some 10,000 clones, roughly 78% of which are singletons. Sequencing used tumor tissue. These receptors were taken from a human donor with high-grade serous ovarian cancer. Each CDR3 is given with its conserved first and last residue. Fields, in order: D gene, V gene, CDR3 length, clone size, J gene, CDR3 protein, CDR3 DNA. D genes are given only for firm matches. The listing skips clone size in some rows; elsewhere it reads once, few, many or a size class.

d_call: TRBD1
v_call: TRBV10-1
cdr3_length: 14
clone_size: .
j_call: TRBJ2-3
cdr3_aa: CASSRQGAGDTQYF
cdr3_nt: TGCGCCAGCAGTCGACAGGGGGCTGGAGATACGCAGTATTTT

d_call: TRBD1
v_call: TRBV7-8
cdr3_length: 14
clone_size: .
j_call: TRBJ1-2
cdr3_aa: CASSLSGGYYGYTF
cdr3_nt: TGTGCCAGCAGCTTATCAGGGGGGTACTATGGCTACACCTTC

d_call: TRBD1
v_call: TRBV9
cdr3_length: 14
clone_size: .
j_call: TRBJ2-1
cdr3_aa: CASSVRDRGDEQFF
cdr3_nt: TGTGCCAGCAGCGTGAGGGACAGGGGAGATGAGCAGTTCTTC

d_call: TRBD2
v_call: TRBV10-3
cdr3_length: 15
clone_size: .
j_call: TRBJ2-7
cdr3_aa: CAISEELAGGWEQYF
cdr3_nt: TGTGCCATCAGTGAGGAACTAGCGGGAGGCTGGGAGCAGTACTTC

d_call: .
v_call: TRBV4-2
cdr3_length: 18
clone_size: .
j_call: TRBJ2-1
cdr3_aa: CASSQDWGLLGPYNEQFF
cdr3_nt: TGTGCCAGCAGCCAAGATTGGGGACTCCTTGGCCCCTACAATGAGCAGTTCTTC

d_call: TRBD2
v_call: TRBV29-1
cdr3_length: 13
clone_size: .
j_call: TRBJ2-1
cdr3_aa: CSVDLGLAGVAFF
cdr3_nt: TGCAGCGTTGACCTCGGACTAGCGGGAGTCGCGTTCTTC

d_call: .
v_call: TRBV5-4
cdr3_length: 12
clone_size: once
j_call: TRBJ1-1
cdr3_aa: CASSLEVGEAFF
cdr3_nt: TGTGCCAGCAGCTTGGAGGTGGGTGAAGCTTTCTTT

d_call: .
v_call: TRBV20-1
cdr3_length: 11
clone_size: .
j_call: TRBJ2-7
cdr3_aa: CSAPERYEQYF
cdr3_nt: TGCAGTGCCCCTGAACGTTACGAGCAGTACTTC

d_call: .
v_call: TRBV7-2
cdr3_length: 12
clone_size: once
j_call: TRBJ2-5
cdr3_aa: CASSLRSETQYF
cdr3_nt: TGTGCCAGCAGCCTAAGATCAGAGACCCAGTACTTC

d_call: .
v_call: TRBV28
cdr3_length: 16
clone_size: .
j_call: TRBJ2-4
cdr3_aa: CASSLWGTLAKNIQYF
cdr3_nt: TGTGCCAGCAGTTTATGGGGGACTTTAGCCAAAAACATTCAGTACTTC

d_call: TRBD1
v_call: TRBV9
cdr3_length: 16
clone_size: .
j_call: TRBJ1-1
cdr3_aa: CASSGGPARGDTEAFF
cdr3_nt: TGTGCCAGCAGCGGCGGTCCGGCCAGGGGGGACACTGAAGCTTTCTTT

d_call: TRBD2
v_call: TRBV10-2
cdr3_length: 14
clone_size: .
j_call: TRBJ2-3
cdr3_aa: CASSGDYRTDTQYF
cdr3_nt: TGCGCCAGCAGTGGGGACTATCGCACAGATACGCAGTATTTT

d_call: .
v_call: TRBV5-5
cdr3_length: 13
clone_size: .
j_call: TRBJ2-5
cdr3_aa: CASSSMGQETQYF
cdr3_nt: TGTGCCAGCAGCTCAATGGGGCAAGAGACCCAGTACTTC

d_call: .
v_call: TRBV7-9
cdr3_length: 13
clone_size: .
j_call: TRBJ2-1
cdr3_aa: CASSPLLIVGQFF
cdr3_nt: TGTGCCAGCAGCCCACTCCTGATTGTAGGGCAGTTCTTC

d_call: .
v_call: TRBV27
cdr3_length: 12
clone_size: once
j_call: TRBJ1-2
cdr3_aa: CASSRTGYGYTF
cdr3_nt: TGTGCCAGCAGTCGAACAGGGTATGGCTACACCTTC

d_call: TRBD2
v_call: TRBV27
cdr3_length: 13
clone_size: .
j_call: TRBJ2-5
cdr3_aa: CASSPRGGETQYF
cdr3_nt: TGTGCCAGCAGCCCCCGCGGGGGGGAGACCCAGTACTTC

d_call: .
v_call: TRBV6-5
cdr3_length: 15
clone_size: large
j_call: TRBJ1-4
cdr3_aa: CASSYGGGYNEKLFF
cdr3_nt: TGTGCCAGCAGTTACGGAGGGGGTTATAATGAAAAACTGTTTTTT

d_call: .
v_call: TRBV28
cdr3_length: 16
clone_size: .
j_call: TRBJ2-5
cdr3_aa: CASSHPLSDVGETQYF
cdr3_nt: TGTGCCAGCAGCCACCCCCTCAGCGACGTTGGGGAGACCCAGTACTTC

d_call: TRBD2
v_call: TRBV6-5
cdr3_length: 15
clone_size: .
j_call: TRBJ2-5
cdr3_aa: CASSSLAGAQETQYF
cdr3_nt: TGTGCCAGCAGTTCCTTGGCGGGAGCGCAAGAGACCCAGTACTTC

d_call: TRBD2
v_call: TRBV5-1
cdr3_length: 15
clone_size: once
j_call: TRBJ2-1
cdr3_aa: CASGLAGGVANEQFF
cdr3_nt: TGCGCCAGCGGGTTAGCGGGAGGGGTAGCCAATGAGCAGTTCTTC

d_call: TRBD1
v_call: TRBV5-6
cdr3_length: 16
clone_size: .
j_call: TRBJ2-5
cdr3_aa: CASSLGGQYQKETQYF
cdr3_nt: TGTGCCAGCAGCTTGGGGGGACAGTATCAAAAAGAGACCCAGTACTTC

d_call: .
v_call: TRBV5-4
cdr3_length: 16
clone_size: .
j_call: TRBJ1-2
cdr3_aa: CASSLAGEGPGYGYTF
cdr3_nt: TGTGCCAGCAGCTTAGCAGGGGAGGGGCCGGGCTATGGCTACACCTTC

d_call: .
v_call: TRBV5-1
cdr3_length: 15
clone_size: few
j_call: TRBJ2-3
cdr3_aa: CASSLDSPSTDTQYF
cdr3_nt: TGCGCCAGCAGCTTGGACAGCCCTAGCACAGATACGCAGTATTTT

d_call: TRBD1
v_call: TRBV7-9
cdr3_length: 13
clone_size: medium-sized
j_call: TRBJ2-5
cdr3_aa: CASSRGGLETQYF
cdr3_nt: TGTGCCAGCAGCCGAGGGGGCCTGGAGACCCAGTACTTC

d_call: TRBD1
v_call: TRBV5-4
cdr3_length: 17
clone_size: .
j_call: TRBJ1-6
cdr3_aa: CASSRPGQGGFNSPLHF
cdr3_nt: TGTGCCAGCAGCCGGCCGGGACAGGGAGGTTTTAATTCACCCCTCCACTTT

d_call: TRBD2
v_call: TRBV27
cdr3_length: 16
clone_size: .
j_call: TRBJ2-3
cdr3_aa: CASSLRGRVSTDTQYF
cdr3_nt: TGTGCCAGCAGTTTACGAGGGAGGGTTAGCACAGATACGCAGTATTTT

d_call: .
v_call: TRBV7-8
cdr3_length: 16
clone_size: .
j_call: TRBJ2-1
cdr3_aa: CASSLLGTGAVNEQFF
cdr3_nt: TGTGCCAGCAGCCTTTTGGGTACGGGAGCTGTCAATGAGCAGTTCTTC

d_call: .
v_call: TRBV20-1
cdr3_length: 11
clone_size: .
j_call: TRBJ2-7
cdr3_aa: CSAKGVDEQYF
cdr3_nt: TGCAGTGCTAAGGGAGTGGACGAGCAGTACTTC

d_call: .
v_call: TRBV28
cdr3_length: 16
clone_size: .
j_call: TRBJ1-2
cdr3_aa: CASSSPGLRTNYGYTF
cdr3_nt: TGTGCCAGCAGTTCTCCGGGTCTCCGGACCAACTATGGCTACACCTTC

d_call: TRBD2
v_call: TRBV5-4
cdr3_length: 13
clone_size: .
j_call: TRBJ2-3
cdr3_aa: CASSSGTPGSGDF
cdr3_nt: TGTGCCAGCAGCTCCGGGACTCCGGGAAGCGGGGATTTT

d_call: TRBD1
v_call: TRBV6-5
cdr3_length: 11
clone_size: .
j_call: TRBJ2-7
cdr3_aa: CASRRQGEQYF
cdr3_nt: TGTGCCAGCAGACGACAGGGCGAGCAGTACTTC

d_call: TRBD1
v_call: TRBV5-6
cdr3_length: 13
clone_size: .
j_call: TRBJ2-7
cdr3_aa: CASSIGTAYEQYF
cdr3_nt: TGTGCCAGCAGCATCGGGACAGCCTACGAGCAGTACTTC

d_call: .
v_call: TRBV28
cdr3_length: 16
clone_size: few
j_call: TRBJ1-2
cdr3_aa: CASSRSVEVPPYGYTF
cdr3_nt: TGTGCCAGCAGTCGCTCCGTAGAGGTCCCCCCCTATGGCTACACCTTC

d_call: .
v_call: TRBV5-6
cdr3_length: 12
clone_size: few
j_call: TRBJ2-2
cdr3_aa: CASSLRGGELFF
cdr3_nt: TGTGCCAGCAGCTTAAGAGGAGGGGAGCTGTTTTTT

d_call: .
v_call: TRBV21-1
cdr3_length: 17
clone_size: .
j_call: TRBJ1-1
cdr3_aa: CASRKPRSGPPNTEAFF
cdr3_nt: TGTGCCAGCAGGAAACCCCGATCCGGGCCCCCGAACACTGAAGCTTTCTTT

d_call: TRBD2
v_call: TRBV5-1
cdr3_length: 12
clone_size: once
j_call: TRBJ2-3
cdr3_aa: CATREFGDTQYF
cdr3_nt: TGCGCCACGCGGGAGTTTGGAGATACGCAGTATTTT

d_call: TRBD1
v_call: TRBV7-8
cdr3_length: 16
clone_size: .
j_call: TRBJ2-7
cdr3_aa: CASSLSGTGATYEQYF
cdr3_nt: TGTGCCAGCAGCTTGTCCGGGACAGGGGCGACCTACGAGCAGTACTTC

d_call: TRBD1
v_call: TRBV9
cdr3_length: 13
clone_size: .
j_call: TRBJ1-1
cdr3_aa: CASSRQGNTEAFF
cdr3_nt: TGTGCCAGCAGCCGACAGGGGAACACTGAAGCTTTCTTT

d_call: TRBD2
v_call: TRBV5-1
cdr3_length: 13
clone_size: .
j_call: TRBJ2-1
cdr3_aa: CASSLELRGRTVF
cdr3_nt: TGCGCCAGCAGCTTGGAGTTGCGGGGGAGGACGGTCTTC

d_call: .
v_call: TRBV28
cdr3_length: 18
clone_size: .
j_call: TRBJ2-3
cdr3_aa: CASSLFGATGAHTDTQYF
cdr3_nt: TGTGCCAGCAGTTTATTTGGGGCAACTGGGGCCCACACAGATACGCAGTATTTT

d_call: TRBD2
v_call: TRBV10-3
cdr3_length: 15
clone_size: .
j_call: TRBJ2-3
cdr3_aa: CAISGLAGGPDTQYF
cdr3_nt: TGTGCCATCAGCGGACTAGCGGGAGGGCCGGATACGCAGTATTTT

d_call: TRBD1
v_call: TRBV6-6
cdr3_length: 15
clone_size: .
j_call: TRBJ2-7
cdr3_aa: CASARTGDVGYEQYF
cdr3_nt: TGTGCCAGCGCCCGGACAGGGGATGTGGGTTACGAGCAGTACTTC